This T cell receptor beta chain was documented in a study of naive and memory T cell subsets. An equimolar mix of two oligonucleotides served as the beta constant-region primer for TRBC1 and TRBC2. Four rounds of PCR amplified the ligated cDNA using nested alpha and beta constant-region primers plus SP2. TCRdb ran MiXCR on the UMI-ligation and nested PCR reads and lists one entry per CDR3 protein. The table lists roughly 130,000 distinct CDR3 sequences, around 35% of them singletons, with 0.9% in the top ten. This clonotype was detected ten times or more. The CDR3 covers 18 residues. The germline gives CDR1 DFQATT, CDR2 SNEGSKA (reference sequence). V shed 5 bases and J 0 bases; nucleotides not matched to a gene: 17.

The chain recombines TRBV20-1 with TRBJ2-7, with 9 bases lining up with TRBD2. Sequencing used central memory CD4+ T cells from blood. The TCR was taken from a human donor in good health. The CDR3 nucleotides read TGCAGTGCTGCCTCCGGGACTAGCTATTTTTCTAGCTCCTACGAGCAGTACTTC. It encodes CSAASGTSYFSSSYEQYF.